The next 7 T cell receptor beta chains were all read from a single sample in a study of blood T cell repertoires in COVID-19. Clones were read by immunoSEQ multiplex PCR, and TCRdb kept only the in-frame ones, dropping some. This sample yields 150,000 to 200,000 clones, of which 80% to 90% are seen a single time; about 8.6% belongs to the top ten. Input material: peripheral blood. These receptors were obtained from a man in his fifties or sixties with active or convalescent COVID-19.

Note on this clone: This sample includes further DNA sequences coding for the same CDR3. V usage is TRBV12-3 or TRBV12-4 and J usage is TRBJ1-6, with a possible D match to TRBD1 (5 bases). This CDR3 is 12 amino acids long. The V end was cut by 3 bases, the J end by 9 bases, with 6 bases between. The DNA for the CDR3 is TGTGCCAGCAGTTTGGGGGGTTCACCCCTCCACTTT. Its translation: CASSLGGSPLHF.

A few counts support this clone. Other DNA sequences from this sample encode an identical CDR3 as well. The chain links TRBV18 to TRBJ2-7; D call uncertain. The CDR3 totals 12 residues. CDR1 and CDR2 from the germline V gene are KGHSH and LQKENI. Trimming stripped 3 bases from V and 0 bases from J, with 3 bases between. The DNA for the CDR3 is TGTGCCAGCTCACCCAGCTCCTACGAGCAGTACTTC. This codes for CASSPSSYEQYF.

The chain joins TRBV5-6 to TRBJ1-2; perhaps TRBD1 as D (6 bases). The CDR3 is 14 residues long. V was cut by 4 bases and J by 2 bases, with 12 bases left in between. Germline V gives CDR1 SGHDT, CDR2 YYEEEE. CDR3 protein: CASSPWGGNYGYTF. CDR3 nucleotide sequence: TGTGCCAGCAGCCCCTGGGGGGGCAACTATGGCTACACCTTC.

The chain joins TRBV30 to TRBJ1-2; TRBD1 is a possible D gene (5 bases). From germline, CDR1 is GTSNPN and CDR2 SVGIG (reference sequence). This CDR3 region has 10 residues. V lost 7 bases, J lost 8 bases, and 11 bases lay in between. CDR3 coding DNA: TGTGCCTTTGGGGCCCCGGGCTACACCTTC. This encodes CAFGAPGYTF.

The chain joins TRBV7-2 to TRBJ2-1, with 8 bases identical to TRBD2. V was clipped by 5 bases and J by 2 bases; unmatched bases: 5. This CDR3 contains 15 residues. Germline V gene data show CDR1 as SGHTA and CDR2 as FQGNSA. CDR3 bases: TGTGCCAGCAGCCGGGGGGGAATAGCCTACAATGAGCAGTTCTTC. This encodes CASSRGGIAYNEQFF. The full variable domain, with the rest looked up from reference TRBV7-2 and TRBJ2-1, is GAGVSQSPSNKVTEKGKDVELRCDPISGHTALYWYRQSLGQGLEFLIYFQGNSAPDKSGLPSDRFSAERTGGSVSTLTIQRTQQEDSAVYLCASSRGGIAYNEQFFGPGTRLTVL.

The chain combines TRBV2 with TRBJ2-2, with 9 bases fitting TRBD1. CDR1 and CDR2 (germline): SNHLY, FYNNEI. J lost 5 bases, V lost 7 bases, and 5 bases had no gene match. CDR3 length: 14 residues. The CDR3 nucleotides read TGTGCCAGCACCCCGGGACAGGGTACCGGGGAGCTGTTTTTT. This encodes CASTPGQGTGELFF.

This clone has a handful of counts. The chain joins TRBV9 to TRBJ2-1; weak D call: TRBD2 (5 bases). The CDR3 has 15 amino acids. CDR1 is SGDLS and CDR2 is YYNGEE in the germline V gene. V was trimmed by 3 bases and J by 0 bases, leaving 10 bases between them. The CDR3, as DNA: TGTGCCAGCAGCGGGATAGGGAGCTCCTACAATGAGCAGTTCTTC. Protein: CASSGIGSSYNEQFF. The variable domain in full, with the rest retrieved from reference TRBV9 and TRBJ2-1, is DSGVTQTPKHLITATGQRVTLRCSPRSGDLSVYWYQQSLDQGLQFLIQYYNGEERAKGNILERFSAQQFPDLHSELNLSSLELGDSALYFCASSGIGSSYNEQFFGPGTRLTVL.